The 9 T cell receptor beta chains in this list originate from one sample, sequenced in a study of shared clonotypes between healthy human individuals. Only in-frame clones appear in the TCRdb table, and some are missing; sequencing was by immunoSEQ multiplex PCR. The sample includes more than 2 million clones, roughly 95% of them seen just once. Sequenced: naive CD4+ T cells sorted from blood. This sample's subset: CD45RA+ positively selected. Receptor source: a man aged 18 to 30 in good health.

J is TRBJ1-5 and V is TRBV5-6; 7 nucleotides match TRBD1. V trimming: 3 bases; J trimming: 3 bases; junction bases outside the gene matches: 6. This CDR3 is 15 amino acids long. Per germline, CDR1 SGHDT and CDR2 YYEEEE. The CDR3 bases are TGTGCCAGCAGCTCGGGACAGCGGATCAATCAGCCCCAGCATTTT. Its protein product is CASSSGQRINQPQHF.

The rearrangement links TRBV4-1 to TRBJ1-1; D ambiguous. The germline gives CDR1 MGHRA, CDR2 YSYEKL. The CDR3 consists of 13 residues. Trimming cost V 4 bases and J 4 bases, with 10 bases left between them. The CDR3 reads CASSLDLSTEAFF. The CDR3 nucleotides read TGCGCCAGCAGCCTTGATCTGAGCACTGAAGCTTTCTTT.

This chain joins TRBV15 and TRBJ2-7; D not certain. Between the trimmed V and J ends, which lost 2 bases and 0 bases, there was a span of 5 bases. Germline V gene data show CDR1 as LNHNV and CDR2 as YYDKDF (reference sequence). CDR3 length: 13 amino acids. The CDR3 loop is CATSRPHSYEQYF. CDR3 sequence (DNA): TGTGCCACCAGCAGACCCCACTCCTACGAGCAGTACTTC. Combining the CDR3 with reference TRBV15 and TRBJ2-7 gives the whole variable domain DAMVIQNPRYQVTQFGKPVTLSCSQTLNHNVMYWYQQKSSQAPKLLFHYYDKDFNNEADTPDNFQSRRPNTSFCFLDIRSPGLGDTAMYLCATSRPHSYEQYFGPGTRLTVT.

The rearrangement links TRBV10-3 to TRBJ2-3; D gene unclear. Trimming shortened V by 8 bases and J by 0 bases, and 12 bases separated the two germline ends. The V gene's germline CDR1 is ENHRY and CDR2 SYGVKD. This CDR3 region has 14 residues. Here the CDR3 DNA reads TGTGCCATCCACAAAGGCAGCAGCACAGATACGCAGTATTTT. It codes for CAIHKGSSTDTQYF.

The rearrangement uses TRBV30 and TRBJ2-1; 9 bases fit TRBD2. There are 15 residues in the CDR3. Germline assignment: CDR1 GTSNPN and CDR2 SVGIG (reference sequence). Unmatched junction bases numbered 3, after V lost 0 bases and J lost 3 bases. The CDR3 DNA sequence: TGTGCCTGGAGTGTATGGCGGGGGGGCTACAATGAGCAGTTCTTC. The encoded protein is CAWSVWRGGYNEQFF.

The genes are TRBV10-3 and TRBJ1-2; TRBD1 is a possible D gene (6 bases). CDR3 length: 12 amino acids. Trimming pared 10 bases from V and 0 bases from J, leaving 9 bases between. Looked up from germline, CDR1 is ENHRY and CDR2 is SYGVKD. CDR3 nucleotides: TGTGCCAGCAGGGGTACTAACTATGGCTACACCTTC. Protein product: CASRGTNYGYTF.

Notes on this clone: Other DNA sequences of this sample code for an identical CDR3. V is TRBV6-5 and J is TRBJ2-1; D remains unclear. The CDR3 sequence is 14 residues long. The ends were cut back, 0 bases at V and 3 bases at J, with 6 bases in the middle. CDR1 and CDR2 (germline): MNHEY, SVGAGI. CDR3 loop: CASSYSIDYNEQFF. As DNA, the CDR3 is TGTGCCAGCAGTTACTCGATCGACTACAATGAGCAGTTCTTC.

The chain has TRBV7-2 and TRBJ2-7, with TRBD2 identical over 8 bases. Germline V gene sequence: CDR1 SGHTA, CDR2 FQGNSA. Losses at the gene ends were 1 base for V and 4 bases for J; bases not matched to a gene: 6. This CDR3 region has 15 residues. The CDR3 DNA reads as TGTGCCAGCAGCTTAGACCGCGGGAGGCAATACGAGCAGTACTTC. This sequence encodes CASSLDRGRQYEQYF.

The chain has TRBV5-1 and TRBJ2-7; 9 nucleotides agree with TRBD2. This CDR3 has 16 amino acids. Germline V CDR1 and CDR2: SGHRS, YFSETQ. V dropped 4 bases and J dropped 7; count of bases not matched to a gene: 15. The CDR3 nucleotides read TGCGCCAGCAGCCAAAATAAAGCGGGAGGAGCGGGGGAGCAGTACTTC. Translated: CASSQNKAGGAGEQYF.